This T cell receptor beta chain was sequenced during a study of T cell responses to AZD1222 COVID-19 vaccine. V lost 3 bases, J lost 0 bases, and 12 bases lay in between. Germline V CDR1 and CDR2: SGDLS, YYNGEE. The CDR3 length is 16 residues. Study results and limitations: Without day 14 samples, only post-peak T cell repertoires were studied. The reported proportion of spike-specific TCRs targeting unmutated variant regions was nearly half.

Libraries were prepared by immunoSEQ multiplex PCR; TCRdb keeps only in-frame clonotypes and omits some of them. The sample includes about 110,000 clones, approximately 90% of them seen just once. This clone is a singleton in its sample. Its specificity is unknown. The sequence came from an adult in good health. The sequencing here drew on peripheral blood, taken on day 0 of AZD1222 vaccination. The genes are TRBV9 and TRBJ1-4; the D gene is possibly TRBD1 (5 bases). The DNA of the CDR3 is TGTGCCAGCAGCGGCCAGGGCGGGGCAACTAATGAAAAACTGTTTTTT. It specifies CASSGQGGATNEKLFF.